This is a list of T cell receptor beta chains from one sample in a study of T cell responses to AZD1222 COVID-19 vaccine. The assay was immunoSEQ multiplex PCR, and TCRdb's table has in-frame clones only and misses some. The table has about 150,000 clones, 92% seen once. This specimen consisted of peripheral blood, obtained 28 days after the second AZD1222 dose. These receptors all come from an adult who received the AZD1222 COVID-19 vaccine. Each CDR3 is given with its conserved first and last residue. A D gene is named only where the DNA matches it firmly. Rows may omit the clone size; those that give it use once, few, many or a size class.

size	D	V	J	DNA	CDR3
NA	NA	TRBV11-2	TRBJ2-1	TGTGCCAGCAGCTTACTCAGCGTACGGTTAACGAGCAATGAGCAGTTCTTC	CASSLLSVRLTSNEQFF
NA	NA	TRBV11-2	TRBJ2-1	TGTGCCAGCAGCTTAGCAGGGACTCGTCTTGTCAATGAGCAGTTCTTC	CASSLAGTRLVNEQFF
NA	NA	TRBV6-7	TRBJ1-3	TGTGCCAGCAGTTATATGTCAGGGACTAATGGAAACACCATATATTTT	CASSYMSGTNGNTIYF
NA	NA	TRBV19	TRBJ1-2	TGTGCCAGTAAACCGGCAGACCGAGAACACTATGGCTACACCTTC	CASKPADREHYGYTF
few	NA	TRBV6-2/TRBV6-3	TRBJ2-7	TGTGCCAGCAGCCCCGGCCACGAGCAGTACTTC	CASSPGHEQYF
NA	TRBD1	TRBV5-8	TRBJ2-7	TGTGCCAGCAGCCCGGGGACAGGGGGGGACTACGAGCAGTACTTC	CASSPGTGGDYEQYF
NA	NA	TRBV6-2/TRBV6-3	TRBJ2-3	TGTGCCAGCAGTTACCGTCGTGGAGGGTCCCTAGATACGCAGTATTTT	CASSYRRGGSLDTQYF
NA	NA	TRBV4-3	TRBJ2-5	TGCGCCAGCAGCCGCTTTCGGAGCCGGGGCGAGACCCAGTACTTC	CASSRFRSRGETQYF
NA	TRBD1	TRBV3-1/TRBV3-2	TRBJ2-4	TGTGCCAGCACCACAGGGGGCGCCAAAAACATTCAGTACTTC	CASTTGGAKNIQYF
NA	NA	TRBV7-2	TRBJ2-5	TGTGCCAGCAGCTTGGGGGGACTCAAGGGGGAGACCCAGTACTTC	CASSLGGLKGETQYF
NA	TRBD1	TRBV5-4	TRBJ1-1	TGTGCCAGCAGCACCCAACAGGGGCCCAACACTGAAGCTTTCTTT	CASSTQQGPNTEAFF
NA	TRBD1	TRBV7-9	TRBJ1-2	TGTGCCAGCAGTCCCAGACAGGGGAGGAACTATGGCTACACCTTC	CASSPRQGRNYGYTF